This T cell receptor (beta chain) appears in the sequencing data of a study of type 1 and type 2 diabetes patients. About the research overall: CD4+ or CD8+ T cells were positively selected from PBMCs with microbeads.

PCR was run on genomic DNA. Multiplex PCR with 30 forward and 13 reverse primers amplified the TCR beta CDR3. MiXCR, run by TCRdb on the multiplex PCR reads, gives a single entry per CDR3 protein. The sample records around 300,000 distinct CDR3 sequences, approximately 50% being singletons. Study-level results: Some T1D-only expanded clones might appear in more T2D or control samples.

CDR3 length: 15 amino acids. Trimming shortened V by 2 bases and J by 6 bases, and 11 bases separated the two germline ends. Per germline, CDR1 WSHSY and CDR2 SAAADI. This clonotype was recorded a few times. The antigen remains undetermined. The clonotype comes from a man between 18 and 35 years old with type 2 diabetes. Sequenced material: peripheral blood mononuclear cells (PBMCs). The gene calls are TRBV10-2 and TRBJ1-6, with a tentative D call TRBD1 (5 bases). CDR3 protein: CASSEVGDVNSPLHF. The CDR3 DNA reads TGCGCCAGCAGTGAGGTAGGGGACGTTAATTCACCCCTCCACTTT.